This TCR beta chain was found in a study of cytomegalovirus exposure and HLA in healthy donors. Repertoires were generated with immunoSEQ multiplex PCR, while TCRdb's copy carries only in-frame clones and drops some. The sample gives a few hundred thousand clones, about nine tenths of which show up once; roughly 0.8% is in the top ten. The V gene's germline CDR1 is MNHEY and CDR2 SVGAGI. The CDR3 length is 14 residues. V lost 6 bases and J lost 2; bases outside the gene matches: 4. The rearrangement links TRBV6-5 to TRBJ1-5, with 7 bases lining up with TRBD1. Sequenced sample: PBMCs. The clonotype comes from a young woman in good health and CMV-seronegative. The CDR3: CASSSDRGNQPQHF. The CDR3 nucleotides are TGTGCCAGCAGCTCCGACAGGGGCAATCAGCCCCAGCATTTT.